This T cell receptor (beta chain) was identified in a study of T cell changes during pregnancy in multiple sclerosis. Assay: immunoSEQ multiplex PCR; the TCRdb copy retains only in-frame clones and omits some. There are 45,000 to 50,000 clones in the sample; roughly 92% occur only once, and about 5.5% lies in the top ten. Looked up from germline, CDR1 is SGDLS and CDR2 is YYNGEE. V was clipped by 3 bases and J by 5 bases; unmatched bases: 5. The CDR3 consists of 15 residues. The chain has TRBV9 and TRBJ2-1, with 10 bases aligning to TRBD1. The starting material was CD8+ T cells from peripheral blood mononuclear cells, obtained before pregnancy. This clonotype was sampled from a female donor with multiple sclerosis, enrolled in a pregnancy study. For the CDR3, the DNA is TGTGCCAGCAGCGGGAGGACAGGGGGTAACAATGAGCAGTTCTTC. Its protein is CASSGRTGGNNEQFF. Complete variable domain (other parts from reference TRBV9 and TRBJ2-1): DSGVTQTPKHLITATGQRVTLRCSPRSGDLSVYWYQQSLDQGLQFLIQYYNGEERAKGNILERFSAQQFPDLHSELNLSSLELGDSALYFCASSGRTGGNNEQFFGPGTRLTVL.